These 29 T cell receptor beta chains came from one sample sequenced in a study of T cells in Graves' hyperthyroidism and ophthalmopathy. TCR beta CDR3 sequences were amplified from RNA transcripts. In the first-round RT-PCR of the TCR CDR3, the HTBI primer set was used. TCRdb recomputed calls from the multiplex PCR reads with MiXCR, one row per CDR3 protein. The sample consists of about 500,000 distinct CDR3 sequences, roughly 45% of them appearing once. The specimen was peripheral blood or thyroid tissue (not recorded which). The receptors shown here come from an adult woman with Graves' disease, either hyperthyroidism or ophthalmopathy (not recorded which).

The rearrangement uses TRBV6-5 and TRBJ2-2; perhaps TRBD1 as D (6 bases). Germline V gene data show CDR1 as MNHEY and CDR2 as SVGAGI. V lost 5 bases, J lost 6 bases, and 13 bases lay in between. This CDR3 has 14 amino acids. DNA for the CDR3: TGTGCCAGCAGTCACCTCAGGGGTGCCGGGGAGCTGTTTTTT. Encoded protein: CASSHLRGAGELFF.

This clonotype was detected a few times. The CDR3, as DNA: TGTGCCAGCAGCCAGGGGGTAAGGGACGGGGAGCCCCAGCATTTT. As protein: CASSQGVRDGEPQHF. The rearrangement joins TRBV3-1 to TRBJ1-5; a possible D gene is TRBD1 (5 bases). Germline CDR1 and CDR2: LGHDT and YNNKEL (reference sequence). V was shortened by 3 bases and J by 8 bases, with 17 bases between the two germline ends. This CDR3 is built from 15 residues.

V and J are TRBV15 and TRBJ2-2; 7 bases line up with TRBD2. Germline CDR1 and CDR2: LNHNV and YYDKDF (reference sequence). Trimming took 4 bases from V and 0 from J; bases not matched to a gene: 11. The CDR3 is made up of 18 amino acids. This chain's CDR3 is CATSITGLADTNTGELFF. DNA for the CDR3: TGTGCCACCAGCATCACCGGGCTAGCGGATACGAACACCGGGGAGCTGTTTTTT.

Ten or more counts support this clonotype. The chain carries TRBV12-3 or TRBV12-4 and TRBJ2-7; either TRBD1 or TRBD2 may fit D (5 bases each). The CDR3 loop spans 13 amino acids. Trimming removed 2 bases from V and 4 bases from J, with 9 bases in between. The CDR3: CASSLWGRYEQYF. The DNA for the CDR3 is TGTGCCAGCAGTTTATGGGGGAGATACGAGCAGTACTTC.

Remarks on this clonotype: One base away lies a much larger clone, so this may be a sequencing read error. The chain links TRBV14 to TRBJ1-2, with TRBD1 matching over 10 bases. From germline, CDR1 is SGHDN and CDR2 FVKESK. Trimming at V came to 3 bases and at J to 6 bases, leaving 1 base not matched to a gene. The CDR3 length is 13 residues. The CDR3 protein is CASSHGTGDGYTF. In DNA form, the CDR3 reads TGTGCCAGCAGCCACGGGACAGGGGATGGCTACACCTTC.

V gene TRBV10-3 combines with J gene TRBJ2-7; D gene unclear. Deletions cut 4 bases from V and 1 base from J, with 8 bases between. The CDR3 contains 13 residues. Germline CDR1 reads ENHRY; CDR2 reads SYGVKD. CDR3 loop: CAISGAQSYEQYF. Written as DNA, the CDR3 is TGTGCCATCAGTGGGGCACAGTCCTACGAGCAGTACTTC.

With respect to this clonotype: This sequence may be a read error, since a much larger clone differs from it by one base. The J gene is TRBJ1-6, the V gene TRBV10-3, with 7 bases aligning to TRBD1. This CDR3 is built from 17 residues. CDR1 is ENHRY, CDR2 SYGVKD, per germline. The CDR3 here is CASSRRQGLSGNSPPHF. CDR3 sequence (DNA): TGTGCCAGCAGTAGGAGACAGGGTCTTTCGGGCAATTCACCCCCCCACTTT.

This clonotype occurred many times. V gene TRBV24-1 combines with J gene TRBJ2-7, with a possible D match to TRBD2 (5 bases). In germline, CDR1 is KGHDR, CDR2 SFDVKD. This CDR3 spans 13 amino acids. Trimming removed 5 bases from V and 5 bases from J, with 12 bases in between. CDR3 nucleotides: TGTGCCACCAGTGCGGCTAGCATGCACGAGCAGTACTTC. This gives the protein CATSAASMHEQYF.

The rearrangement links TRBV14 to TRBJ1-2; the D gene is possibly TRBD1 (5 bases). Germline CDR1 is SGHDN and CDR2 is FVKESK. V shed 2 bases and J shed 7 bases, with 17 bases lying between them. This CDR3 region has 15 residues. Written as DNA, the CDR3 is TGTGCCAGCAGCCAACATCGGCAGGGAATAGGTGGCTACACCTTC. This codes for CASSQHRQGIGGYTF.

The CDR3 bases are TGTGCCAGTACCCATGGGGGCCTGCCCCAGCATTTT. It translates to CASTHGGLPQHF. The chain recombines TRBV19 with TRBJ1-5, with a possible D match to TRBD1 (6 bases). This CDR3 has 12 amino acids. Germline CDR1 is LNHDA and CDR2 is SQIVND (reference sequence). Trimming left V 7 bases short and J 9 bases short, with 13 bases between.

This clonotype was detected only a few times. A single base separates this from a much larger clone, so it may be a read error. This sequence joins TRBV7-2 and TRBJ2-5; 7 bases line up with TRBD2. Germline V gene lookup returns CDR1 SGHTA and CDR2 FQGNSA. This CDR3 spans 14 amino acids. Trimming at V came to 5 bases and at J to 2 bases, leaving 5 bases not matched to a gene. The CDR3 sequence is CASSPRDYQETQYF. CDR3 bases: TGTGCCAGCAGCCCCCGGGACTATCAAGAGACCCAGTACTTC.

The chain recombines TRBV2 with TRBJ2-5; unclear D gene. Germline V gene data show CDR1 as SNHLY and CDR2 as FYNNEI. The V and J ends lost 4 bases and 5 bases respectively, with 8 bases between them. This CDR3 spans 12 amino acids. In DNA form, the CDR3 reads TGTGCCAGCAGTGTCCGGCTCGAGACCCAGTACTTC. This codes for CASSVRLETQYF.

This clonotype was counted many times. The CDR3 DNA reads as TGTGCCAGCAGCTTCGGACGTCAACCGGATGGCTACACCTTC. Translation gives CASSFGRQPDGYTF. The chain has TRBV7-9 and TRBJ1-2; D ambiguous. Trimming removed 3 bases from V and 6 bases from J, with 14 bases in between. The V gene's germline CDR1 is SEHNR and CDR2 FQNEAQ (reference sequence). This CDR3 comprises 14 residues.

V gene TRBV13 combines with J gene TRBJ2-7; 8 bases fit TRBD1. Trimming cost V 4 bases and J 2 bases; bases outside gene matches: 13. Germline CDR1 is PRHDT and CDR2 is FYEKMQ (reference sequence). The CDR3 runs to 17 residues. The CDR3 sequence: CASSSDRAAFPPYEQYF. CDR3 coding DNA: TGTGCCAGCAGCTCGGACAGGGCCGCCTTCCCCCCCTACGAGCAGTACTTC.

CDR3 amino acids: CASSFGLAGGQYEQYF. For the CDR3, the DNA is TGTGCCAGCAGCTTTGGGTTAGCGGGAGGCCAATACGAGCAGTACTTC. The rearrangement joins TRBV13 to TRBJ2-7, with 10 bases that match TRBD2. The CDR3 totals 16 residues. Unmatched junction bases numbered 9, after V lost 3 bases and J lost 4 bases. Germline loops: CDR1 PRHDT, CDR2 FYEKMQ (reference sequence).

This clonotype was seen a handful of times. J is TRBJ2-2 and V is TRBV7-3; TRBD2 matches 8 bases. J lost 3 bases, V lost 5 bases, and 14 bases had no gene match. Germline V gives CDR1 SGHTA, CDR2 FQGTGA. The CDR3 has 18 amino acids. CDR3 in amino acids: CASSPTGGGTRYTGELFF. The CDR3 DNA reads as TGTGCCAGCAGCCCCACCGGGGGCGGGACTAGATACACCGGGGAGCTGTTTTTT.

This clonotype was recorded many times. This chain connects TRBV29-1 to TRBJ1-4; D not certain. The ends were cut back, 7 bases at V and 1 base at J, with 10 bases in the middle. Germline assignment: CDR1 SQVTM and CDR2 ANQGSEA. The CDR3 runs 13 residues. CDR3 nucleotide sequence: TGCAGCGGCGCCCGGGGAACTAATGAAAAACTGTTTTTT. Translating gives CSGARGTNEKLFF.

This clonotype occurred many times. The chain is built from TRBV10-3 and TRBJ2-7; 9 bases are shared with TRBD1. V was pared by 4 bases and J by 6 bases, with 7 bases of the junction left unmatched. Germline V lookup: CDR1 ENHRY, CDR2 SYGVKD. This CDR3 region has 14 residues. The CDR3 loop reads CAISVGTGYGEQYF. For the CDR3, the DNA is TGTGCCATCAGTGTTGGGACAGGGTACGGCGAGCAGTACTTC.

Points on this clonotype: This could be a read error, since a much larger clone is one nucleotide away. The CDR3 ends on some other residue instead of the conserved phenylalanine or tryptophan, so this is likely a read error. The CDR3 loop reads CASSPLPYRLNTGELFL. In DNA form, the CDR3 reads TGTGCCAGCAGCCCCCTTCCCTACCGTTTGAACACCGGGGAGCTGTTTCTT. The chain joins TRBV7-8 to TRBJ2-2; D gene uncertain. CDR3 length: 17 amino acids. Trimming cost V 5 bases and J 1 base, with 17 bases left between them. Germline CDR1 is SGHVS and CDR2 is FQNEAQ.

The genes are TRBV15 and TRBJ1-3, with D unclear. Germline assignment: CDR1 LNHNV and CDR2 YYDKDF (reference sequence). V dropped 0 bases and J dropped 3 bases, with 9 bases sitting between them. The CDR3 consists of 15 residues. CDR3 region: CATSRDKSGGNTIYF. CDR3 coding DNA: TGTGCCACCAGCAGAGATAAGAGCGGTGGAAACACCATATATTTT.

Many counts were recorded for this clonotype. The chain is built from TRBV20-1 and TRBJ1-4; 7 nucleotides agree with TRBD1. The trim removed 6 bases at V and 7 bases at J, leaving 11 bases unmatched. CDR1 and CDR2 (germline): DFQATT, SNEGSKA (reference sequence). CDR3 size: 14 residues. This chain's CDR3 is CSALDQGVSEKLFF. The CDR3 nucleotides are TGCAGTGCCCTAGATCAGGGGGTATCTGAAAAACTGTTTTTT.

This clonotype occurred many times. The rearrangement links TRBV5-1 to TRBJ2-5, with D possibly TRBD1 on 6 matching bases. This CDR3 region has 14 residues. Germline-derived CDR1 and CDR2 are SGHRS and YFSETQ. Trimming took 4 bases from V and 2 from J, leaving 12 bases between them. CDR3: CASSPGTLQETQYF. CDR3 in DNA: TGCGCCAGCAGCCCCGGGACACTACAAGAGACCCAGTACTTC. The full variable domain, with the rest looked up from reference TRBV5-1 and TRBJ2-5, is KAGVTQTPRYLIKTRGQQVTLSCSPISGHRSVSWYQQTPGQGLQFLFEYFSETQRNKGNFPGRFSGRQFSNSRSEMNVSTLELGDSALYLCASSPGTLQETQYFGPGTRLLVL.

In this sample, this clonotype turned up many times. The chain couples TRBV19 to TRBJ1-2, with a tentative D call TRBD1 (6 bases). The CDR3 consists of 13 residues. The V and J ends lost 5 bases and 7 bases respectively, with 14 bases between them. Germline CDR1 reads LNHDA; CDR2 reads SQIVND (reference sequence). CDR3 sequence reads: CASSLNREAGYTF. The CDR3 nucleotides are TGTGCCAGTAGTCTAAACAGGGAGGCTGGCTACACCTTC.

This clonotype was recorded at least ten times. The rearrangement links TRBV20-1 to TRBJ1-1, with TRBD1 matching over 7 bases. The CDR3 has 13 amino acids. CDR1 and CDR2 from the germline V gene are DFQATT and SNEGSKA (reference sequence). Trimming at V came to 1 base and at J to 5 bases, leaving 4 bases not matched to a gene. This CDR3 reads CSARVRGGTEAFF. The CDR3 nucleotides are TGCAGTGCTAGAGTCAGGGGGGGGACTGAAGCTTTCTTT.

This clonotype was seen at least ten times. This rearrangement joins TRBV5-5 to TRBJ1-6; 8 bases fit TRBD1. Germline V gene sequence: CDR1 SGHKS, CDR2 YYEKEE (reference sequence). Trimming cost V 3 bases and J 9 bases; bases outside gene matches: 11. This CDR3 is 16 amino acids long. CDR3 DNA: TGTGCCAGCAGCTCGGCCCTGGACAGGGTGATTTCACCCCTCCACTTT. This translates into CASSSALDRVISPLHF. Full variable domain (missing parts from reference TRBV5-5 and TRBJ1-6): DAGVTQSPTHLIKTRGQQVTLRCSPISGHKSVSWYQQVLGQGPQFIFQYYEKEERGRGNFPDRFSARQFPNYSSELNVNALLLGDSALYLCASSSALDRVISPLHFGNGTRLTVT.

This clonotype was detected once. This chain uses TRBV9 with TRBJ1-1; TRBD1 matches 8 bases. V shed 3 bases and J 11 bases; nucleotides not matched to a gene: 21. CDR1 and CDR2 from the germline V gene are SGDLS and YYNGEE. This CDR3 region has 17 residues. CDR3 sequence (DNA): TGTGCCAGCAGCGCCCTGGGGGGGTTGGCAGGGGGCAGGTCTGCTTTCTTT. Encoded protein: CASSALGGLAGGRSAFF. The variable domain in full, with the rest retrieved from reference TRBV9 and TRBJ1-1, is DSGVTQTPKHLITATGQRVTLRCSPRSGDLSVYWYQQSLDQGLQFLIQYYNGEERAKGNILERFSAQQFPDLHSELNLSSLELGDSALYFCASSALGGLAGGRSAFFGQGTRLTVV.

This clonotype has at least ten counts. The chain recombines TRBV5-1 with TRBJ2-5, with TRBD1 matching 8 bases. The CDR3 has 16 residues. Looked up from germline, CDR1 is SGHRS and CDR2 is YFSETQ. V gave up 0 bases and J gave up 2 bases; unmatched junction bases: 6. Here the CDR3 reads CASSLVGQGAQETQYF. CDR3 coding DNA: TGCGCCAGCAGCTTGGTAGGACAGGGCGCTCAAGAGACCCAGTACTTC.

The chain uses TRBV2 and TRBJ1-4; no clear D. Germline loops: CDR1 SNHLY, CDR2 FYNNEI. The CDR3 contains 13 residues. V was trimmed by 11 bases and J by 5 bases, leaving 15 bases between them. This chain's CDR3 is CADQGNENEKLFF. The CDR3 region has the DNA TGTGCCGACCAAGGGAACGAGAATGAAAAACTGTTTTTT.

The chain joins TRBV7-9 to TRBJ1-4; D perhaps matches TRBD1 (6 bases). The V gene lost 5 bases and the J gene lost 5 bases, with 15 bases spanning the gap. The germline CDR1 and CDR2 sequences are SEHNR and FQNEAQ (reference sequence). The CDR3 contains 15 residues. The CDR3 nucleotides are TGTGCCAGCAGCCCGACGGGGGCATCAAATGAAAAACTGTTTTTT. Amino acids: CASSPTGASNEKLFF.